These 19 T cell receptor beta chains were sequenced from one sample in a study of shared clonotypes between healthy human individuals. Data came from immunoSEQ multiplex PCR; TCRdb stores just in-frame clones and leaves some out. Here the sample spans about 690,000 clones, 90% being singletons. Specimen: memory CD8+ T cells from PBMCs. Subset indicated: CD45RO+ cells pooled with CCR7-negative TemRA cells. The receptors originated from a man aged 18 to 35 in good health. Some clones in this sample may be carry-over from other donors' samples.

The rearrangement joins TRBV7-9 to TRBJ2-1; tentatively, D is TRBD2 (5 bases). V lost 5 bases to trimming and J lost 0 bases, with 14 bases between them. The CDR3 runs 16 residues. CDR1 and CDR2 from the germline V gene are SEHNR and FQNEAQ (reference sequence). Here the CDR3 reads CASSLHLASSYNEQFF. The CDR3 region has the DNA TGTGCCAGCAGCCTCCACTTAGCGAGCTCCTACAATGAGCAGTTCTTC.

This chain links TRBV4-1 with TRBJ2-7, with TRBD1 matching over 10 bases. Germline CDR1 and CDR2: MGHRA and YSYEKL. Germline trimming cut 4 bases from V and 1 base from J; bases unmatched to any gene: 4. The CDR3 runs 15 residues. The CDR3 reads CASSLRDRGSYEQYF. Written as DNA, the CDR3 is TGCGCCAGCAGCCTCCGGGACAGGGGATCCTACGAGCAGTACTTC.

J is TRBJ2-7 and V is TRBV27, with D perhaps matching TRBD2 (5 bases). V was cut by 7 bases and J by 3 bases, with 13 bases left in between. The CDR3 covers 13 residues. Per germline, CDR1 MNHEY and CDR2 SMNVEV (reference sequence). This chain's CDR3 is CASTPTEGYEQYF. DNA of the CDR3: TGTGCCAGCACCCCAACCGAGGGCTACGAGCAGTACTTC.

The chain employs TRBV4-3 and TRBJ2-7; D gene unclear. The CDR3 contains 15 residues. V was cut by 0 bases and J by 2 bases, with 11 bases left in between. Looked up from germline, CDR1 is LGHNA and CDR2 is YSLEER. The CDR3 nucleotides read TGCGCCAGCAGCCAAGAGGTTGGGTTCCCCTACGAGCAGTACTTC. It specifies CASSQEVGFPYEQYF.

This chain links TRBV11-2 with TRBJ2-3, with a tentative D call TRBD2 (5 bases). Germline-derived CDR1 and CDR2 are SGHAT and FQNNGV. The CDR3 consists of 12 residues. Trimming left V 5 bases short and J 6 bases short, with 9 bases between. CDR3 nucleotide sequence: TGTGCCAGCAGCCAAGGCGGGGATACGCAGTATTTT. Its protein product is CASSQGGDTQYF.

The chain uses TRBV7-9 and TRBJ1-2; D is unresolved. The CDR3 has 14 residues. Germline V CDR1 and CDR2: SEHNR, FQNEAQ (reference sequence). Trimming pared 1 base from V and 2 bases from J, leaving 8 bases between. In DNA, the CDR3 is TGTGCCAGCAGCTTAGTAGGGAAGAACTATGGCTACACCTTC. Amino acids: CASSLVGKNYGYTF. The complete variable domain, with remaining parts taken from reference TRBV7-9 and TRBJ1-2, reads DTGVSQNPRHKITKRGQNVTFRCDPISEHNRLYWYRQTLGQGPEFLTYFQNEAQLEKSRLLSDRFSAERPKGSFSTLEIQRTEQGDSAMYLCASSLVGKNYGYTFGSGTRLTVV.

The chain joins TRBV5-1 to TRBJ1-3; possibly TRBD1 for D (6 bases). This CDR3 has 23 amino acids. CDR1 SGHRS and CDR2 YFSETQ come from the germline V gene. Trimming removed 0 bases from V and 2 bases from J, with 33 bases in between. The CDR3 DNA reads TGCGCCAGCAGCTTGGGAGTCGGGACGAATGGGGGCAAGGAGCGGCGGCCTGGAAACACCATATATTTT. Translated, it gives CASSLGVGTNGGKERRPGNTIYF.

The chain couples TRBV29-1 to TRBJ2-5, with 7 bases identical to TRBD1. The trim removed 3 bases at V and 4 bases at J, leaving 11 bases unmatched. This CDR3 spans 15 amino acids. CDR1 is SQVTM, CDR2 ANQGSEA, per germline. As DNA, the CDR3 is TGCAGCGTTGATGGAGACAGGGTGACCGGAGAGACCCAGTACTTC. This codes for CSVDGDRVTGETQYF.

This clone has ten or more counts. Other DNA sequences in the same sample also yield this CDR3. V usage is TRBV6-4 and J usage is TRBJ2-3; D is ambiguous. The CDR3 is 15 residues long. The V and J ends lost 0 bases and 2 bases respectively, with 9 bases between them. The germline V gene has CDR1 MRHNA and CDR2 SNTAGT. The DNA for the CDR3 is TGTGCCAGCAGTGACTCGATCGGCGACACAGATACGCAGTATTTT. Residues: CASSDSIGDTDTQYF.

This chain links TRBV4-1 with TRBJ1-4; D remains unclear. The CDR3 is made up of 17 amino acids. The germline gives CDR1 MGHRA, CDR2 YSYEKL. The V gene lost 0 bases and the J gene lost 6 bases, with 17 bases spanning the gap. CDR3 sequence reads: CASSQDSALGWDEKLFF. CDR3 sequence (DNA): TGCGCCAGCAGCCAAGATTCAGCATTGGGGTGGGATGAAAAACTGTTTTTT.

The chain joins TRBV5-1 to TRBJ2-1; TRBD2 agrees at 11 bases. V trimming: 0 bases; J trimming: 1 base; junction bases outside the gene matches: 6. CDR1 is SGHRS, CDR2 YFSETQ, per germline. The CDR3 is made up of 18 amino acids. The CDR3 bases are TGCGCCAGCAGCTTGGGAGGTCTAGCGGGAGGATCCTACAATGAGCAGTTCTTC. Translated, it gives CASSLGGLAGGSYNEQFF. The whole variable domain, filled in from reference TRBV5-1 and TRBJ2-1, reads KAGVTQTPRYLIKTRGQQVTLSCSPISGHRSVSWYQQTPGQGLQFLFEYFSETQRNKGNFPGRFSGRQFSNSRSEMNVSTLELGDSALYLCASSLGGLAGGSYNEQFFGPGTRLTVL.

This chain joins TRBV5-1 and TRBJ2-7, with 7 bases identical to TRBD1. From germline, CDR1 is SGHRS and CDR2 YFSETQ. This CDR3 contains 17 residues. Trimming cost V 4 bases and J 3 bases; bases outside gene matches: 16. The CDR3, as DNA: TGCGCCAGCAGCCCGGATTCACTCCGGGACAGCCTCTACGAGCAGTACTTC. Translation gives CASSPDSLRDSLYEQYF. The full variable domain, with the rest looked up from reference TRBV5-1 and TRBJ2-7, is KAGVTQTPRYLIKTRGQQVTLSCSPISGHRSVSWYQQTPGQGLQFLFEYFSETQRNKGNFPGRFSGRQFSNSRSEMNVSTLELGDSALYLCASSPDSLRDSLYEQYFGPGTRLTVT.

The J gene is TRBJ1-4, the V gene TRBV9; no clear D gene. V lost 4 bases, J lost 3 bases, and 13 bases lay in between. The CDR3 covers 15 residues. The germline CDR1 and CDR2 sequences are SGDLS and YYNGEE. The CDR3 protein is CASSPYPGSNEKLFF. CDR3 nucleotides: TGTGCCAGCAGCCCGTATCCGGGATCTAATGAAAAACTGTTTTTT.

The V gene is TRBV15, the J gene TRBJ2-3, with D uncertain. Per the germline V gene, CDR1 is LNHNV and CDR2 is YYDKDF (reference sequence). Trimming stripped 8 bases from V and 2 bases from J, with 14 bases between. This CDR3 is 14 amino acids long. CDR3 sequence: CATRTKGLTDTQYF. CDR3 bases: TGTGCCACCCGCACCAAGGGCCTCACAGATACGCAGTATTTT.

V is TRBV28 and J is TRBJ1-4; 10 nucleotides agree with TRBD1. After removal of 10 bases from V and 7 bases from J, the junction contained 12 bases not matched to a gene. The germline gives CDR1 MDHEN, CDR2 SYDVKM. This CDR3 comprises 15 residues. CDR3 DNA sequence: TGTGCCACGCGACAGGGGGCGAGAAGCCGTGAAAAACTGTTTTTT. It is translated as CATRQGARSREKLFF.

V usage is TRBV9 and J usage is TRBJ1-2, with TRBD1 as a possible D gene (5 bases). V lost 3 bases and J 5 bases, leaving 14 bases between the germline ends. CDR1 is SGDLS, CDR2 YYNGEE, per germline. The CDR3 runs to 14 residues. This CDR3 is CASSELGGLYGYTF. The DNA of the CDR3 is TGTGCCAGCAGCGAACTGGGGGGGTTATATGGCTACACCTTC.

This chain links TRBV4-1 with TRBJ1-4; D unresolved. The CDR3 length is 14 residues. Germline CDR1 MGHRA, CDR2 YSYEKL. V lost 0 bases and J 4 bases, leaving 6 bases between the germline ends. This chain's CDR3 is CASSQDRYNEKLFF. The CDR3, as DNA: TGCGCCAGCAGCCAAGACAGGTATAATGAAAAACTGTTTTTT.

This chain connects TRBV2 to TRBJ2-3; D is tentatively TRBD1 or TRBD2 (6 bases each). The CDR3 extends over 18 amino acids. CDR1 is SNHLY, CDR2 FYNNEI, per germline. The V gene lost 6 bases and the J gene lost 5 bases, with 27 bases spanning the gap. CDR3 region: CASSVPAGKRGVEDTQYF. CDR3 DNA sequence: TGTGCCAGCAGCGTTCCCGCCGGGAAAAGGGGGGTCGAAGATACGCAGTATTTT.

As for this clone: Other DNA sequences in the same sample also yield this CDR3. V gene TRBV20-1 combines with J gene TRBJ2-7; maybe TRBD1 (5 bases). Trimming cost V 1 base and J 5 bases, with 6 bases left between them. The germline V gene has CDR1 DFQATT and CDR2 SNEGSKA (reference sequence). The CDR3 is 11 residues long. CDR3 sequence: CSARAGNEQYF. The DNA of the CDR3 is TGCAGTGCTAGAGCAGGGAACGAGCAGTACTTC.